A single sample gave rise to the 27 T cell receptor beta chains below, sequenced in a study of blood T cell repertoires in COVID-19. TCRdb's copy holds only in-frame clones and misses some; the assay was immunoSEQ multiplex PCR. The sample shows almost 400,000 clones, 88% of them seen only once. The specimen sequenced was PBMCs or T cells enriched from blood (not recorded which). These TCRs come from a woman under 40 with acute COVID-19.

J is TRBJ2-7 and V is TRBV7-9; TRBD2 matches at 7 bases. This CDR3 has 16 amino acids. Trimming removed 3 bases from V and 3 bases from J; junction bases left unmatched: 11. Germline V gene sequence: CDR1 SEHNR, CDR2 FQNEAQ (reference sequence). CDR3 DNA sequence: TGTGCCAGCAGCTTCAGGCCCCCTAGCGGAAGCTACGAGCAGTACTTC. Translating it yields CASSFRPPSGSYEQYF.

The chain recombines TRBV24-1 with TRBJ2-3, with 13 bases fitting TRBD2. There are 17 residues in the CDR3. The germline CDR1 and CDR2 sequences are KGHDR and SFDVKD. With 3 bases clipped from V and 5 bases from J, the junction kept 7 bases outside the gene matches. The CDR3 sequence: CATSDTSGGDPQDTQYF. CDR3 DNA: TGTGCCACCAGTGATACTAGCGGGGGGGACCCCCAAGATACGCAGTATTTT.

The V and J genes are TRBV24-1 and TRBJ1-1; D is unresolved. Looked up from germline, CDR1 is KGHDR and CDR2 is SFDVKD. Trimming took off 8 bases at V and 2 bases at J, with 11 bases between the two ends. The CDR3 is 13 residues long. The CDR3 is CATKRSGNTEAFF. The CDR3 nucleotides are TGTGCCACCAAAAGGTCGGGAAACACTGAAGCTTTCTTT.

The chain links TRBV30 to TRBJ1-2; D is unresolved. The CDR3 is made up of 15 amino acids. The V gene lost 0 bases and the J gene lost 5 bases, with 16 bases spanning the gap. The germline CDR1 and CDR2 sequences are GTSNPN and SVGIG (reference sequence). The CDR3 spells CAWSVTPGGGYGYTF. In nucleotides, the CDR3 is TGTGCCTGGAGTGTAACCCCGGGAGGAGGGTATGGCTACACCTTC.

This clone is a singleton in its sample. The rearrangement links TRBV6-5 to TRBJ2-7, with a weak D call TRBD2 (7 bases). CDR1 MNHEY and CDR2 SVGAGI come from the germline V gene. CDR3 length equals 13 residues. Trimming shortened V by 8 bases and J by 3 bases, and 14 bases separated the two germline ends. The CDR3 DNA reads TGTGCCAGCGGGAGGGGGGCGCGCTACGAGCAGTACTTC. It translates to CASGRGARYEQYF.

The rearrangement uses TRBV30 and TRBJ1-4; TRBD1 matches 9 bases. Germline-derived CDR1 and CDR2 are GTSNPN and SVGIG (reference sequence). J was trimmed by 8 bases and V by 2 bases; bases with no gene match: 6. The CDR3 has 14 amino acids. CDR3 amino acids: CAWSPTGGREKLFF. Here the CDR3 DNA reads TGTGCCTGGAGTCCGACAGGGGGAAGGGAAAAACTGTTTTTT.

V and J are TRBV18 and TRBJ2-3; 7 bases are shared with TRBD1. The CDR3 has 16 residues. Germline V gene data show CDR1 as KGHSH and CDR2 as LQKENI. Trimming cost V 4 bases and J 2 bases; bases outside gene matches: 9. CDR3 in amino acids: CASSLNTGDITDTQYF. For the CDR3, the DNA is TGTGCCAGCTCACTCAACACAGGGGACATCACAGATACGCAGTATTTT.

The chain joins TRBV20-1 to TRBJ1-2; possible D gene TRBD1, 5 bases. Germline V gene data show CDR1 as DFQATT and CDR2 as SNEGSKA (reference sequence). Trimming took 3 bases from V and 8 from J, leaving 10 bases between them. This CDR3 comprises 11 residues. The CDR3 nucleotides are TGCAGTGCTAGGGGGGGTAGCGGCTACACCTTC. Encoded protein: CSARGGSGYTF.

This clone was seen once. The chain recombines TRBV3-1 (or the pseudogene TRBV3-2) with TRBJ2-1; a possible D gene is TRBD2 (6 bases). The CDR3 is 13 residues long. Trimming took off 1 base at V and 8 bases at J, with 9 bases between the two ends. Germline V lookup: CDR1 LGHDT, CDR2 YNNKEL (reference sequence). Here the CDR3 DNA reads TGTGCCAGCAGCCAAGGCGGGACCGATGAGCAGTTCTTC. This translates into CASSQGGTDEQFF.

V gene TRBV10-2 combines with J gene TRBJ2-2; the D gene is possibly TRBD1 (8 bases). The CDR3 covers 20 residues. Germline values: CDR1 WSHSY, CDR2 SAAADI. V lost 2 bases and J lost 4, with 26 bases in between. CDR3 sequence: CASSEGGERPGQGGTGELFF. Here the CDR3 DNA reads TGCGCCAGCAGTGAGGGGGGGGAAAGACCTGGACAGGGTGGCACCGGGGAGCTGTTTTTT.

The chain is built from TRBV2 and TRBJ2-7; TRBD1 aligns across 9 bases. CDR1 and CDR2 from the germline V gene are SNHLY and FYNNEI. CDR3 size: 13 residues. V lost 11 bases, J lost 0 bases, and 5 bases stayed unmatched. CDR3 DNA: TGTGCCGGACAGGGGATAAGCTCCTACGAGCAGTACTTC. This gives the protein CAGQGISSYEQYF.

This clone was detected only a few times. The DNA of the CDR3 is TGTGCCAGCCCCCACCGAGGGGGCCCCCCCAATGAGCAGTTCTTC. This sequence encodes CASPHRGGPPNEQFF. The V call is TRBV7-9, the J call TRBJ2-1; 7 bases map to TRBD1. Germline lookup yields CDR1 SEHNR and CDR2 FQNEAQ (reference sequence). The CDR3 totals 15 residues. The ends lost 8 bases at V and 6 bases at J; junction bases unmatched: 13.

This sequence joins TRBV6-5 and TRBJ2-7, with a weak D call TRBD2 (5 bases). This CDR3 region has 13 residues. Per germline, CDR1 MNHEY and CDR2 SVGAGI. The V end lost 8 bases, the J end lost 2 bases, and 13 bases lay between the germline ends. The DNA of the CDR3 is TGTGCCAGCGGCCGGGGATCCCCCTACGAGCAGTACTTC. Translating gives CASGRGSPYEQYF.

The CDR3 nucleotides are TGCGCCAGCAGCCCCCGGACAGGGGTTGACTCCTACAATGAGCAGTTCTTC. Translation gives CASSPRTGVDSYNEQFF. V is TRBV5-1 and J is TRBJ2-1, with 9 bases that match TRBD1. The CDR3 has 17 residues. The V gene's germline CDR1 is SGHRS and CDR2 YFSETQ. The trim removed 4 bases at V and 0 bases at J, leaving 8 bases unmatched.

This sequence joins TRBV5-1 and TRBJ2-3; 11 nucleotides align to TRBD2. Germline V gene data show CDR1 as SGHRS and CDR2 as YFSETQ. The CDR3 extends over 17 amino acids. Trimming cost V 1 base and J 1 base; bases outside gene matches: 5. The CDR3 nucleotides are TGCGCCAGCAGCTTGCCGGCTAGCGGGGGGCGCACAGATACGCAGTATTTT. Its translation: CASSLPASGGRTDTQYF.

The chain employs TRBV5-1 and TRBJ1-3; 10 bases align to TRBD1. Trimming took 0 bases from V and 7 from J; bases not matched to a gene: 7. The CDR3 extends over 16 amino acids. Germline CDR1 and CDR2: SGHRS and YFSETQ. Here the CDR3 DNA reads TGCGCCAGCAGCTTGGGCGGGACAGGGGTCGGTAACACCATATATTTT. It translates to CASSLGGTGVGNTIYF. Using reference TRBV5-1 and TRBJ1-3 for the parts outside the CDR3, the full variable domain is KAGVTQTPRYLIKTRGQQVTLSCSPISGHRSVSWYQQTPGQGLQFLFEYFSETQRNKGNFPGRFSGRQFSNSRSEMNVSTLELGDSALYLCASSLGGTGVGNTIYFGEGSWLTVV.

Here the CDR3 DNA reads TGTGCCAGCAGCCGGCGGGAAGTCACTGAAGCTTTCTTT. It yields the protein CASSRREVTEAFF. The chain has TRBV3-1 (or the pseudogene TRBV3-2) and TRBJ1-1; D gene ambiguous. V lost 4 bases to trimming and J lost 4 bases, with 10 bases between them. The length of the CDR3 is 13 residues. Germline-derived CDR1 and CDR2 are LGHDT and YNNKEL (reference sequence).

The chain employs TRBV7-2 and TRBJ1-2, with TRBD1 matching 8 bases. CDR1 is SGHTA, CDR2 FQGNSA, per germline. The ends lost 4 bases at V and 1 base at J; junction bases unmatched: 5. The CDR3 runs to 15 residues. CDR3 in amino acids: CASSSTGAGNYGYTF. CDR3 nucleotides: TGTGCCAGCAGCTCGACAGGGGCCGGTAACTATGGCTACACCTTC.

The DNA of the CDR3 is TGTGCCAGCAGCCCCGGGACAGGCAAGCCTGCAACTAATGAAAAACTGTTTTTT. It yields the protein CASSPGTGKPATNEKLFF. The chain links TRBV28 to TRBJ1-4; TRBD1 agrees at 8 bases. The trim removed 6 bases at V and 0 bases at J, leaving 12 bases unmatched. Germline CDR1 MDHEN, CDR2 SYDVKM. CDR3 length equals 18 residues.

This clone was seen once. This chain links TRBV11-2 with TRBJ2-1; TRBD2 aligns across 8 bases. In germline, CDR1 is SGHAT, CDR2 FQNNGV. After removal of 0 bases from V and 8 bases from J, the junction contained 6 bases not matched to a gene. CDR3 length equals 15 residues. The CDR3 loop is CASSLDLAGSDEQFF. DNA of the CDR3: TGTGCCAGCAGCTTAGATCTAGCGGGTTCAGATGAGCAGTTCTTC.

This chain connects TRBV2 to TRBJ1-1; TRBD1 agrees at 8 bases. Looked up from germline, CDR1 is SNHLY and CDR2 is FYNNEI. Trimming cost V 6 bases and J 0 bases; bases outside gene matches: 6. The CDR3 is 15 residues long. The CDR3 nucleotides are TGTGCCAGCAGGGACAGGGCCAGACTGAACACTGAAGCTTTCTTT. It encodes CASRDRARLNTEAFF.

The V call is TRBV24-1, the J call TRBJ1-2; 7 nucleotides agree with TRBD1. With 3 bases clipped from V and 8 bases from J, the junction kept 8 bases outside the gene matches. The CDR3 covers 14 residues. Per the germline V gene, CDR1 is KGHDR and CDR2 is SFDVKD. CDR3 residues: CATSDTDRVGGYTF. The DNA of the CDR3 is TGTGCCACCAGTGATACTGACAGGGTCGGAGGCTACACCTTC.

The gene calls are TRBV6-5 and TRBJ1-6; 9 nucleotides agree with TRBD1. This CDR3 has 16 residues. Germline CDR1 MNHEY, CDR2 SVGAGI. The V and J ends lost 4 bases and 5 bases, in that order; junction bases with no gene match: 6. DNA of the CDR3: TGTGCCAGCAGTTTCACGACAGGGGGAAATAATTCACCCCTCCACTTT. This sequence encodes CASSFTTGGNNSPLHF.

Concerning this clone itself: In the same sample, other DNA sequences code for this CDR3. The chain recombines TRBV9 with TRBJ1-3; D is undetermined. Trimming removed 0 bases from V and 3 bases from J, with 4 bases in between. There are 13 residues in the CDR3. CDR1 is SGDLS, CDR2 YYNGEE, per germline. The CDR3 nucleotides read TGTGCCAGCAGCGTAGGAGATGGAAACACCATATATTTT. Translated, it gives CASSVGDGNTIYF.

The chain recombines TRBV4-1 with TRBJ2-1, with TRBD2 identical over 9 bases. The V gene's germline CDR1 is MGHRA and CDR2 YSYEKL. V lost 0 bases, J lost 8 bases, and 5 bases stayed unmatched. There are 15 residues in the CDR3. The CDR3 sequence is CASSQDGTSLDEQFF. CDR3 nucleotide sequence: TGCGCCAGCAGCCAAGATGGGACTAGCTTGGATGAGCAGTTCTTC.

The rearrangement uses TRBV29-1 and TRBJ2-7, with D perhaps matching TRBD1 (8 bases). CDR1 is SQVTM and CDR2 is ANQGSEA in the germline V gene. The V and J ends lost 7 bases and 6 bases respectively, with 13 bases between them. CDR3 length: 11 amino acids. CDR3 sequence: CSGNRGGEQYF. The DNA for the CDR3 is TGCAGCGGCAACAGGGGGGGCGAGCAGTACTTC.

The genes are TRBV7-9 and TRBJ1-1; TRBD1 matches at 7 bases. CDR1 and CDR2 from the germline V gene are SEHNR and FQNEAQ (reference sequence). The length of the CDR3 is 18 residues. J lost 1 base, V lost 7 bases, and 18 bases had no gene match. The CDR3 nucleotides read TGTGCCAGCACCTCACTTCGGGACAGTTTGAGAAAGAACACTGAAGCTTTCTTT. Translating it yields CASTSLRDSLRKNTEAFF.